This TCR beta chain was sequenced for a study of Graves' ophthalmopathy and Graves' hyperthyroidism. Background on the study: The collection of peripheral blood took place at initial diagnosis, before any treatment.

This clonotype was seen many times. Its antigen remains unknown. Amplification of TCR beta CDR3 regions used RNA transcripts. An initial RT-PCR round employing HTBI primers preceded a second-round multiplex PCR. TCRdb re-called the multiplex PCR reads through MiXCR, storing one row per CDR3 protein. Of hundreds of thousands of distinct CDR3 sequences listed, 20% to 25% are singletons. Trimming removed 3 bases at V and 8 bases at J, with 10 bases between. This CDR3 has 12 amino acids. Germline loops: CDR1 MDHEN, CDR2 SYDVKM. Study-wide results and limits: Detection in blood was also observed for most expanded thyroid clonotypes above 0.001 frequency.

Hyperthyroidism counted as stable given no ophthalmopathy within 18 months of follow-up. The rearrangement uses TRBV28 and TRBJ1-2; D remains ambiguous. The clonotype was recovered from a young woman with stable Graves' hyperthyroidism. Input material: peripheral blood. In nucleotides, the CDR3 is TGTGCCAGCAGTTTTGAAGGGAGAGGCTACACCTTC. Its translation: CASSFEGRGYTF.